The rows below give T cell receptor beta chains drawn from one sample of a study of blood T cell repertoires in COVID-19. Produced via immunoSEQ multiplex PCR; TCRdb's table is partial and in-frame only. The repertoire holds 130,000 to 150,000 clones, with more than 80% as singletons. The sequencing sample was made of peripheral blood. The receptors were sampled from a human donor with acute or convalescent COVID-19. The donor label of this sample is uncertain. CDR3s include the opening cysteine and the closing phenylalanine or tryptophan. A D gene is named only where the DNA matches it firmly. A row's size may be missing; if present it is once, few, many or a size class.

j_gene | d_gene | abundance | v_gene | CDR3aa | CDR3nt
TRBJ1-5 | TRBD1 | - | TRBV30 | CAWGTGVSNQPQHF | TGTGCCTGGGGGACAGGCGTTAGCAATCAGCCCCAGCATTTT
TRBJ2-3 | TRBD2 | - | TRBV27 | CASSLGLATDTQYF | TGTGCCAGCAGTTTAGGACTAGCTACGGATACGCAGTATTTT
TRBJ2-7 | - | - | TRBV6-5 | CASSYSGTTYEQYF | TGTGCCAGCAGTTACTCCGGGACAACGTACGAGCAGTACTTC
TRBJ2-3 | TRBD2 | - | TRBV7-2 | CAGGLARTDTQYF | TGTGCCGGAGGACTAGCGCGCACAGATACGCAGTATTTT
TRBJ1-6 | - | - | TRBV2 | CASSPLIPNSPLHF | TGTGCCAGCAGCCCTCTTATTCCTAATTCACCCCTCCACTTT
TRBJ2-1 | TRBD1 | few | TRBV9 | CASSGYSGTDNEQFF | TGTGCCAGCAGCGGCTACTCCGGGACAGACAATGAGCAGTTCTTC
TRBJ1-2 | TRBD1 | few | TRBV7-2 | CARTTGGNYGYTF | TGTGCCAGGACGACAGGGGGCAACTATGGCTACACCTTC
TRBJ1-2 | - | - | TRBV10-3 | CAISESRGGIGYTF | TGTGCCATCAGTGAGTCGAGGGGGGGGATTGGCTACACCTTC
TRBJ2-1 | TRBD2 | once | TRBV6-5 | CASTLAGGLYNEQFF | TGTGCCAGCACCTTAGCGGGGGGACTCTACAATGAGCAGTTCTTC
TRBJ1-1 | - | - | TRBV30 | CAWSGPGIVTEAFF | TGTGCCTGGAGTGGACCAGGGATTGTGACTGAAGCTTTCTTT
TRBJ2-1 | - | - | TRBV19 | CASTTRAGASYNEQFF | TGTGCCAGTACTACACGGGCAGGGGCTTCCTACAATGAGCAGTTCTTC
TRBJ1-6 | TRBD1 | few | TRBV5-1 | CASSLKGQGSSPLHF | TGCGCCAGCAGCTTGAAGGGACAGGGGAGTTCACCCCTCCACTTT
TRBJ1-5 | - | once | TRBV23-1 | CASAHSNQPQHF | TGCGCCAGTGCGCATAGCAATCAGCCCCAGCATTTT